The rows below give T cell receptor beta chains drawn from one sample of a study of OX40 agonist ivuxolimab in advanced cancers. Sequencing used immunoSEQ multiplex PCR; TCRdb keeps in-frame clones, though not all of them. The sample lists some 43,000 clones; around 94% were seen once. Sequencing was performed on CD4+ or CD8+ T cells sorted from blood, taken in a trial of the OX40 agonist ivuxolimab. These receptors came from an adult with an advanced solid tumor such as melanoma, head and neck, liver or kidney cancer. CDR3s include the opening cysteine and the closing phenylalanine or tryptophan. The D gene is left open where the match is weak.

CDR3aa,v_gene,j_gene,d_gene
CATSSITSTDTQYF,TRBV19,TRBJ2-3,.
CASSPNRLQQYF,TRBV28,TRBJ2-7,.
CASSEAGKAFF,TRBV6-1,TRBJ1-1,.
CASNFRRGLAGAGEQFF,TRBV2,TRBJ2-1,TRBD2
CASASSGGLIYEQYF,TRBV12-5,TRBJ2-7,TRBD2
CASSLGTLYGYTF,TRBV10-2,TRBJ1-2,.
CASSEYGTGGSTDTQYF,TRBV25-1,TRBJ2-3,TRBD2
CASSLSRGQNYEQYF,TRBV7-2,TRBJ2-7,TRBD1
CASSLGQIAKNIQYF,TRBV4-1,TRBJ2-4,.
CASRREGGDEQFF,TRBV4-1,TRBJ2-1,TRBD2
CASSPRTPQETQYF,TRBV7-9,TRBJ2-5,.
CAWSSLQGYNYGYTF,TRBV30,TRBJ1-2,.
CASSSPPGNEQFF,TRBV27,TRBJ2-1,.
CAWSVQGSGNEQFF,TRBV30,TRBJ2-1,.
CASSEATGMAKEQYF,TRBV6-1,TRBJ2-7,TRBD1
CASSPRGEEKLFF,TRBV7-3,TRBJ1-4,.
CASSWTSGRSYEQYF,TRBV7-9,TRBJ2-7,TRBD2
CASSLGGISEAFF,TRBV7-9,TRBJ1-1,.
CASSLGPGGSYEQYF,TRBV5-6,TRBJ2-7,.
CATSRGGTVNTGELFF,TRBV15,TRBJ2-2,TRBD1
CASSQESGLAGSYEQYF,TRBV4-3,TRBJ2-7,TRBD2
CASSIDTGYSYNEQFF,TRBV19,TRBJ2-1,.
CASSQGLAGGPNTDTQYF,TRBV7-6,TRBJ2-3,TRBD2
CASLGKREGRGETQYF,TRBV21-1,TRBJ2-5,.
CASSHPGQGDYGYTF,TRBV7-9,TRBJ1-2,TRBD1
CASSQERKNTEAFF,TRBV4-1,TRBJ1-1,.
CASSIGLYGLVYGYTF,TRBV19,TRBJ1-2,.
CASSSGTSGNEQFF,TRBV7-2,TRBJ2-1,TRBD2
CASGLATTGLATDTQYF,TRBV12-5,TRBJ2-3,TRBD2
CASSFAQLNTGELFF,TRBV5-6,TRBJ2-2,.
CASNRGGTGELFF,TRBV25-1,TRBJ2-2,TRBD2
CASSSLPVSSYNEQFF,TRBV7-8,TRBJ2-1,.
CASKVLGLGAELPYEQYF,TRBV27,.,.
CASSVAWTGQDEQFF,TRBV9,TRBJ2-1,TRBD1
CAIRGQGYEQYF,TRBV6-6,TRBJ2-7,TRBD1
CASSYSGRDTEAFF,TRBV6-5,TRBJ1-1,.
CASSFTGLGETQYF,TRBV5-6,TRBJ2-5,.
CASSRQGYDTEAFF,TRBV7-8,TRBJ1-1,TRBD1
CASSQARGGGYEQYF,TRBV4-3,TRBJ2-7,TRBD2
CASSSGRSNQPQHF,TRBV4-1,TRBJ1-5,.
CASRHSSGRTNTYANTGELFF,TRBV4-1,TRBJ2-2,TRBD2
CASNPDGARTDTQYF,TRBV5-6,TRBJ2-3,.
CASSVGLAGSGEQFF,TRBV9,TRBJ2-1,TRBD2
CASSLASYGYTF,TRBV7-8,TRBJ1-2,.
CASRSSATSATYEQYF,TRBV4-2,TRBJ2-7,TRBD2
CASSEDEDRGKDYGYTF,TRBV13,TRBJ1-2,TRBD1
CASRVRQGYEQYF,TRBV5-1,TRBJ2-7,TRBD1
CASSATGGGETQYF,TRBV9,TRBJ2-5,TRBD1